Listed below are T cell receptor beta chains from one sample, sequenced in a study of control samples from healthy donors and cancer patients. Profiling relied on immunoSEQ multiplex PCR, and the TCRdb table lists in-frame clones only, not all of them. The sample consists of about 61,000 clones, 90% of them appearing once. Sequencing was done on a sample of PBMCs. Every receptor here comes from a man between 60 and 75 years old with colorectal cancer. Each CDR3 is given with its conserved first and last residue. The order of the fields is J gene, V gene, clone size, CDR3 length, D gene, CDR3 protein, CDR3 DNA. The D gene is left open where the match is weak. Clone size, where shown, is once, few, many, or a class for clones that have expanded.

j_call: TRBJ1-6; v_call: TRBV30; clone_size: -; cdr3_length: 14; d_call: -; cdr3_aa: CAWRLGSYNSPLHF; cdr3_nt: TGTGCCTGGAGACTAGGCAGCTATAATTCACCCCTCCACTTT
j_call: TRBJ1-1; v_call: TRBV6-5; clone_size: few; cdr3_length: 14; d_call: -; cdr3_aa: CASRMGQGHTEAFF; cdr3_nt: TGTGCCAGCAGGATGGGGCAGGGCCACACTGAAGCTTTCTTT
j_call: TRBJ1-2; v_call: TRBV28; clone_size: -; cdr3_length: 12; d_call: -; cdr3_aa: CASVDSSYGYTF; cdr3_nt: TGTGCCAGCGTGGACAGCTCTTATGGCTACACCTTC
j_call: TRBJ1-3; v_call: TRBV6-5; clone_size: once; cdr3_length: 15; d_call: -; cdr3_aa: CASRERQDSGNTIYF; cdr3_nt: TGTGCCAGCAGGGAGAGACAGGACTCTGGAAACACCATATATTTT
j_call: TRBJ2-5; v_call: TRBV10-2; clone_size: few; cdr3_length: 16; d_call: TRBD1; cdr3_aa: CASISAGGAGRETQYF; cdr3_nt: TGCGCCAGCATTAGCGCAGGGGGCGCAGGTAGAGAGACCCAGTACTTC
j_call: TRBJ1-2; v_call: TRBV6-2/TRBV6-3; clone_size: -; cdr3_length: 13; d_call: -; cdr3_aa: CASSYSGSGGYTF; cdr3_nt: TGTGCCAGCAGTTACTCGGGATCAGGTGGCTACACCTTC
j_call: TRBJ1-3; v_call: TRBV30; clone_size: -; cdr3_length: 15; d_call: -; cdr3_aa: CAWSVGRVPGNTIYF; cdr3_nt: TGTGCCTGGAGTGTGGGGAGGGTCCCTGGAAACACCATATATTTT
j_call: TRBJ2-7; v_call: TRBV7-2; clone_size: -; cdr3_length: 15; d_call: TRBD1; cdr3_aa: CASSTRTGSDYEQYF; cdr3_nt: TGTGCCAGCAGCACCCGGACAGGGTCCGACTACGAGCAGTACTTC
j_call: TRBJ2-1; v_call: TRBV3-1/TRBV3-2; clone_size: -; cdr3_length: 14; d_call: TRBD2; cdr3_aa: CASRVSGGPGEQFF; cdr3_nt: TGTGCCAGCAGGGTTAGCGGGGGGCCAGGAGAGCAGTTCTTC
j_call: TRBJ1-4; v_call: TRBV28; clone_size: -; cdr3_length: 13; d_call: -; cdr3_aa: CASSVGAYEKLFF; cdr3_nt: TGTGCCAGCTCGGTGGGTGCTTATGAAAAACTGTTTTTT
j_call: TRBJ1-1; v_call: TRBV18; clone_size: -; cdr3_length: 14; d_call: -; cdr3_aa: CASSAGQMNTEAFF; cdr3_nt: TGTGCCAGCTCAGCTGGACAGATGAACACTGAAGCTTTCTTT
j_call: TRBJ1-1; v_call: TRBV28; clone_size: -; cdr3_length: 13; d_call: -; cdr3_aa: CASSSGQLTEAFF; cdr3_nt: TGTGCCAGCAGTTCCGGACAGCTCACTGAAGCTTTCTTT
j_call: TRBJ2-3; v_call: TRBV5-5; clone_size: -; cdr3_length: 15; d_call: -; cdr3_aa: CASSFRDRRTDTQYF; cdr3_nt: TGTGCCAGCAGCTTCCGGGACCGACGCACAGATACGCAGTATTTT
j_call: TRBJ1-1; v_call: TRBV7-9; clone_size: -; cdr3_length: 12; d_call: -; cdr3_aa: CASSLGQNEAFF; cdr3_nt: TGTGCCAGCAGCTTAGGACAGAATGAAGCTTTCTTT
j_call: TRBJ2-5; v_call: TRBV28; clone_size: -; cdr3_length: 13; d_call: -; cdr3_aa: CASRTGRRETQYF; cdr3_nt: TGTGCCAGCAGAACGGGCAGGCGAGAGACCCAGTACTTC
j_call: TRBJ1-2; v_call: TRBV29-1; clone_size: -; cdr3_length: 12; d_call: -; cdr3_aa: CSVTRTGGGYTF; cdr3_nt: TGCAGCGTTACCCGAACCGGGGGGGGCTACACCTTC
j_call: TRBJ1-1; v_call: TRBV13; clone_size: -; cdr3_length: 15; d_call: -; cdr3_aa: CASSLLQRADTEAFF; cdr3_nt: TGTGCCAGCAGCTTACTCCAGAGGGCTGACACTGAAGCTTTCTTT
j_call: TRBJ2-4; v_call: TRBV2; clone_size: -; cdr3_length: 11; d_call: -; cdr3_aa: CASTVGHFQYF; cdr3_nt: TGTGCCAGCACTGTGGGGCATTTTCAGTACTTC
j_call: TRBJ2-1; v_call: TRBV4-1; clone_size: few; cdr3_length: 13; d_call: TRBD2; cdr3_aa: CASSRTSGNEQFF; cdr3_nt: TGCGCCAGCAGCCGGACTAGCGGCAATGAGCAGTTCTTC
j_call: TRBJ1-2; v_call: TRBV6-2/TRBV6-3; clone_size: once; cdr3_length: 15; d_call: TRBD1; cdr3_aa: CASSYRGDRSRIVTF; cdr3_nt: TGTGCCAGCAGTTACCGCGGGGACAGGAGTAGGATTGTCACCTTC
j_call: TRBJ2-7; v_call: TRBV6-5; clone_size: -; cdr3_length: 14; d_call: TRBD1; cdr3_aa: CASSPPGQGYEQYF; cdr3_nt: TGTGCCAGCAGCCCGCCAGGACAGGGCTACGAGCAGTACTTC
j_call: TRBJ2-7; v_call: TRBV4-1; clone_size: -; cdr3_length: 13; d_call: -; cdr3_aa: CASSRGQNYEQYF; cdr3_nt: TGCGCCAGCAGCCGCGGACAAAACTACGAGCAGTACTTC
j_call: TRBJ2-3; v_call: TRBV18; clone_size: -; cdr3_length: 15; d_call: TRBD2; cdr3_aa: CASSPLAGSTDTQYF; cdr3_nt: TGTGCCAGCTCACCACTAGCGGGGAGCACAGATACGCAGTATTTT
j_call: TRBJ1-2; v_call: TRBV7-6; clone_size: -; cdr3_length: 16; d_call: TRBD1; cdr3_aa: CASSPAVAGGNYGYTF; cdr3_nt: TGTGCCAGCAGCCCCGCCGTGGCAGGGGGTAACTATGGCTACACCTTC
j_call: TRBJ1-2; v_call: TRBV6-5; clone_size: -; cdr3_length: 15; d_call: -; cdr3_aa: CASSRDIGTRRSYTF; cdr3_nt: TGTGCCAGCAGCCGGGACATAGGTACCCGGCGAAGCTACACCTTC
j_call: TRBJ2-3; v_call: TRBV4-1; clone_size: -; cdr3_length: 20; d_call: TRBD2; cdr3_aa: CASSDPGLAGGRPSTDTQYF; cdr3_nt: TGCGCCAGCAGCGATCCGGGGCTAGCGGGGGGACGCCCTAGCACAGATACGCAGTATTTT